This is a list of T cell receptor beta chains from one sample in a study of T cell changes during pregnancy in multiple sclerosis. Assay used: immunoSEQ multiplex PCR; TCRdb lists only in-frame clones, some missing. The data contain 14,000 to 15,000 clones, 80% to 90% of them seen just once; the ten biggest clones take up around a fifth. Sequences were derived from CD8+ T cells from peripheral blood mononuclear cells, sampled in the first trimester of pregnancy. The receptors here all came from a female donor with multiple sclerosis, enrolled in a pregnancy study. Each CDR3 is given with its conserved first and last residue. A D gene is named only where the DNA matches it firmly. Only some rows state a clone size, as once, few, many or a class for expanded clones.

v_gene: TRBV10-1; abundance: few; j_gene: TRBJ1-1; d_gene: -; CDR3aa: CASSVGRDVSEAFF; CDR3nt: TGCGCCAGCAGTGTGGGCAGGGATGTCTCTGAAGCTTTCTTT
v_gene: TRBV25-1; abundance: -; j_gene: TRBJ2-1; d_gene: TRBD2; CDR3aa: CASSTKTSGRFYNEQFF; CDR3nt: TGTGCCAGCAGTACAAAGACTAGCGGGAGATTCTACAATGAGCAGTTCTTC
v_gene: TRBV5-1; abundance: few; j_gene: TRBJ1-1; d_gene: TRBD1; CDR3aa: CASSLADRALTEAFF; CDR3nt: TGCGCCAGCAGCTTGGCGGACAGGGCTCTGACTGAAGCTTTCTTT
v_gene: TRBV28; abundance: -; j_gene: TRBJ1-1; d_gene: -; CDR3aa: CASSLAQGVSEAFF; CDR3nt: TGTGCCAGCAGTTTAGCCCAGGGTGTATCTGAAGCTTTCTTT
v_gene: TRBV7-9; abundance: -; j_gene: TRBJ2-7; d_gene: TRBD1; CDR3aa: CASSHTYRGDEQYF; CDR3nt: TGTGCCAGCAGCCACACTTACAGGGGCGACGAGCAGTACTTC
v_gene: TRBV7-6; abundance: -; j_gene: TRBJ1-5; d_gene: -; CDR3aa: CASSLAPRQHNQPQHF; CDR3nt: TGTGCCAGCAGCTTAGCCCCCCGACAGCACAATCAGCCCCAGCATTTT
v_gene: TRBV7-8; abundance: -; j_gene: TRBJ2-1; d_gene: TRBD2; CDR3aa: CASSLTVAGGPYNEQFF; CDR3nt: TGTGCCAGCAGCTTAACTGTAGCGGGAGGGCCGTACAATGAGCAGTTCTTC
v_gene: TRBV27; abundance: -; j_gene: TRBJ2-5; d_gene: TRBD2; CDR3aa: CASRPLAGQETQYF; CDR3nt: TGTGCCAGCCGACCCTTAGCGGGGCAAGAGACCCAGTACTTC
v_gene: TRBV29-1; abundance: medium-sized; j_gene: TRBJ2-7; d_gene: TRBD2; CDR3aa: CSVNSGAYEQYF; CDR3nt: TGCAGCGTAAACAGCGGGGCCTACGAGCAGTACTTC
v_gene: TRBV30; abundance: -; j_gene: TRBJ1-2; d_gene: TRBD1; CDR3aa: CAWNPGQGDLAGYTF; CDR3nt: TGTGCCTGGAATCCGGGACAGGGGGATTTGGCTGGCTACACCTTC
v_gene: TRBV10-3; abundance: -; j_gene: TRBJ2-1; d_gene: -; CDR3aa: CATREDNEQFF; CDR3nt: TGTGCCACCCGGGAAGACAATGAGCAGTTCTTC
v_gene: TRBV7-3; abundance: once; j_gene: TRBJ2-1; d_gene: TRBD2; CDR3aa: CASSFLAGGDNEQFF; CDR3nt: TGTGCCAGCAGCTTCCTAGCGGGGGGGGACAATGAGCAGTTCTTC
v_gene: TRBV30; abundance: -; j_gene: TRBJ2-2; d_gene: -; CDR3aa: CAWTNGGTGELFF; CDR3nt: TGTGCCTGGACCAACGGGGGCACCGGGGAGCTGTTTTTT
v_gene: TRBV4-2; abundance: -; j_gene: TRBJ1-5; d_gene: -; CDR3aa: CASSQDRVKPQHF; CDR3nt: TGTGCCAGCAGCCAAGACAGGGTTAAGCCCCAGCATTTT
v_gene: TRBV7-8; abundance: -; j_gene: TRBJ2-5; d_gene: -; CDR3aa: CASSHRTAPQETQYF; CDR3nt: TGTGCCAGCAGCCACCGGACAGCCCCTCAAGAGACCCAGTACTTC
v_gene: TRBV30; abundance: -; j_gene: TRBJ2-7; d_gene: -; CDR3aa: CAWSWGHPVSPRSYEQYF; CDR3nt: TGTGCCTGGAGTTGGGGACACCCTGTATCCCCTCGCTCCTACGAGCAGTACTTC
v_gene: TRBV7-9; abundance: -; j_gene: TRBJ2-1; d_gene: -; CDR3aa: CATQYGQFF; CDR3nt: TGTGCCACCCAGTATGGCCAGTTCTTC
v_gene: TRBV13; abundance: -; j_gene: TRBJ2-7; d_gene: TRBD2; CDR3aa: CASSSGLASHEQYF; CDR3nt: TGTGCCAGCAGCTCTGGACTAGCGTCCCACGAGCAGTACTTC
v_gene: TRBV19; abundance: -; j_gene: TRBJ1-1; d_gene: TRBD1; CDR3aa: CASRDRGFVEAFF; CDR3nt: TGTGCCAGCAGGGACAGGGGCTTCGTTGAAGCTTTCTTT
v_gene: TRBV6-6; abundance: once; j_gene: TRBJ1-5; d_gene: TRBD1; CDR3aa: CASSYSRPGGQPQHF; CDR3nt: TGTGCCAGCAGTTACTCGAGGCCAGGGGGTCAGCCCCAGCATTTT
v_gene: TRBV7-9; abundance: -; j_gene: TRBJ1-3; d_gene: TRBD1; CDR3aa: CASSSGQGGGNTIYF; CDR3nt: TGTGCCAGCAGCTCGGGACAGGGGGGCGGAAACACCATATATTTT
v_gene: TRBV5-1; abundance: medium-sized; j_gene: TRBJ1-2; d_gene: TRBD1; CDR3aa: CASSWDHRGRANYGYTF; CDR3nt: TGCGCCAGCAGCTGGGACCACAGGGGGCGAGCAAACTATGGCTACACCTTC
v_gene: TRBV5-1; abundance: -; j_gene: TRBJ1-2; d_gene: -; CDR3aa: CASSLEVTAGSGYTF; CDR3nt: TGCGCCAGCAGCTTGGAGGTCACAGCAGGGTCTGGCTACACCTTC
v_gene: TRBV28; abundance: few; j_gene: TRBJ2-7; d_gene: TRBD1; CDR3aa: CASSLGQSNYEQYF; CDR3nt: TGTGCCAGCAGTTTGGGACAGTCGAACTACGAGCAGTACTTC
v_gene: TRBV12-5; abundance: -; j_gene: TRBJ1-2; d_gene: -; CDR3aa: CASARGVYGYTF; CDR3nt: TGTGCTAGTGCCCGGGGGGTGTATGGCTACACCTTC
v_gene: TRBV5-4; abundance: -; j_gene: TRBJ2-7; d_gene: -; CDR3aa: CASSLLVDSTREQYF; CDR3nt: TGTGCCAGCAGCTTGTTGGTGGACTCAACCCGGGAGCAGTACTTC